The 28 T cell receptor beta chains given below trace back to one sample, sequenced in a study of control samples from healthy donors and cancer patients. Here immunoSEQ multiplex PCR was the method, and the copy in TCRdb shows in-frame clones only, minus some. The profile covers under 200,000 clones, with roughly 89% appearing a single time and approximately 1.4% taken by the ten largest. Sequences were obtained from blood. The receptor source for this set is a woman aged 25 to 39 in good health.

V usage is TRBV5-4 and J usage is TRBJ2-2; TRBD2 is a possible D gene (5 bases). Germline CDR1 SGHNT, CDR2 YYREEE (reference sequence). The CDR3 contains 13 residues. The ends were cut back, 3 bases at V and 9 bases at J, with 12 bases in the middle. The CDR3 sequence: CASSSPTRRELFF. The CDR3 nucleotides are TGTGCCAGCAGCTCTCCTACTAGAAGGGAGCTGTTTTTT.

The chain recombines TRBV7-2 with TRBJ2-7; 10 bases agree with TRBD2. The germline gives CDR1 SGHTA, CDR2 FQGNSA. The CDR3 runs 17 residues. Trimming removed 1 base from V and 7 bases from J; junction bases left unmatched: 13. CDR3 coding DNA: TGTGCCAGCAGCTTAGGGGTAGCGGGAGGAGGGGGGTATGAGCAGTACTTC. Translating it yields CASSLGVAGGGGYEQYF.

The chain carries TRBV27 and TRBJ1-1; D possibly corresponds to TRBD1 (5 bases). Germline V CDR1 and CDR2: MNHEY, SMNVEV (reference sequence). V shed 6 bases and J shed 0 bases, with 11 bases lying between them. The CDR3 is 14 amino acids. CDR3 sequence: CASRSGFMNTEAFF. The CDR3 coding sequence is TGTGCCAGCAGATCAGGGTTCATGAACACTGAAGCTTTCTTT.

The J gene is TRBJ1-6, the V gene TRBV28; TRBD1 is a possible D gene (6 bases). Germline V gene sequence: CDR1 MDHEN, CDR2 SYDVKM. This CDR3 comprises 12 residues. Trimming pared 5 bases from V and 9 bases from J, leaving 8 bases between. DNA for the CDR3: TGTGCCAGCAGTCCAGGGGCTTCACCCCTCCACTTT. Its translation: CASSPGASPLHF.

This clone has more than one count but fewer than ten. Distinct nucleotide sequences in the sample also encode this CDR3. The chain combines TRBV6-5 with TRBJ2-3, with 7 bases aligning to TRBD2. Germline trimming cut 2 bases from V and 0 bases from J; bases unmatched to any gene: 2. This CDR3 region has 15 residues. Germline CDR1 and CDR2: MNHEY and SVGAGI. The CDR3 DNA is TGTGCCAGCAGTTACGATAGCGGGAGCACAGATACGCAGTATTTT. Protein sequence: CASSYDSGSTDTQYF.

The CDR3 protein is CASSVPGSPLHF. The CDR3 DNA reads as TGTGCCAGCAGTGTTCCCGGTTCACCCCTCCACTTT. The chain couples TRBV27 to TRBJ1-6, with D unclear. Germline assignment: CDR1 MNHEY and CDR2 SMNVEV (reference sequence). There are 12 residues in the CDR3. The ends were cut back, 5 bases at V and 9 bases at J, with 8 bases in the middle.

V and J are TRBV19 and TRBJ1-2; D may be TRBD1 (6 bases). Trimming left V 6 bases short and J 4 bases short, with 12 bases between. The germline V gene has CDR1 LNHDA and CDR2 SQIVND (reference sequence). The CDR3 has 13 amino acids. CDR3 nucleotide sequence: TGTGCCAGTAGCTTAGGACAGCCCTATGGCTACACCTTC. Amino acid sequence: CASSLGQPYGYTF.

This chain links TRBV6-5 with TRBJ1-4; 8 bases map to TRBD1. This CDR3 is built from 15 residues. Germline V gives CDR1 MNHEY, CDR2 SVGAGI. V shed 8 bases and J 8 bases; nucleotides not matched to a gene: 13. In DNA, the CDR3 is TGTGCCAGCTCTATAAGACAGGGGTCGGACGAAAAACTGTTTTTT. It codes for CASSIRQGSDEKLFF.

The chain combines TRBV7-8 with TRBJ2-1; D ambiguous. CDR1 SGHVS and CDR2 FQNEAQ come from the germline V gene. The CDR3 contains 13 residues. Trimming removed 1 base from V and 6 bases from J, with 7 bases in between. CDR3 coding DNA: TGTGCCAGCAGCTTAGGCCTAACCAATGAGCAGTTCTTC. It is translated as CASSLGLTNEQFF.

This clone appeared a single time. V and J are TRBV5-1 and TRBJ2-5; no definite D call. This CDR3 contains 12 residues. V was cut by 7 bases and J by 0 bases, with 7 bases left in between. Germline CDR1 is SGHRS and CDR2 is YFSETQ. The CDR3 here is CASGFDQETQYF. As DNA, the CDR3 is TGCGCCAGCGGGTTCGACCAAGAGACCCAGTACTTC. Supplemented by reference TRBV5-1 and TRBJ2-5, the full variable domain reads KAGVTQTPRYLIKTRGQQVTLSCSPISGHRSVSWYQQTPGQGLQFLFEYFSETQRNKGNFPGRFSGRQFSNSRSEMNVSTLELGDSALYLCASGFDQETQYFGPGTRLLVL.

V and J are TRBV4-1 and TRBJ2-1; 8 nucleotides line up with TRBD2. The germline gives CDR1 MGHRA, CDR2 YSYEKL. This CDR3 has 16 amino acids. Losses at the gene ends were 0 bases for V and 3 bases for J; bases not matched to a gene: 4. CDR3 residues: CASSQDSSGDYNEQFF. CDR3 bases: TGCGCCAGCAGCCAAGATAGTAGCGGGGACTACAATGAGCAGTTCTTC.

The chain carries TRBV6-2 or TRBV6-3 and TRBJ2-5, with 8 bases lining up with TRBD1. Germline V gene lookup returns CDR1 MNHEY and CDR2 SVGEGT. Trimming took 5 bases from V and 1 from J; bases not matched to a gene: 6. The CDR3 extends over 15 amino acids. CDR3 in DNA: TGTGCCAGCAGTACCCCAGGGGGCGGCCAAGAGACCCAGTACTTC. Its translation: CASSTPGGGQETQYF.

V and J are TRBV28 and TRBJ2-3, with TRBD2 identical over 8 bases. Losses at the gene ends were 1 base for V and 1 base for J; bases not matched to a gene: 4. Germline CDR1 is MDHEN and CDR2 is SYDVKM. There are 16 residues in the CDR3. The CDR3 DNA sequence: TGTGCCAGCAGTTTATTTGGACTAGCTCGCACAGATACGCAGTATTTT. Its translation is CASSLFGLARTDTQYF.

The chain has TRBV7-8 and TRBJ1-2, with no clear D. The germline gives CDR1 SGHVS, CDR2 FQNEAQ. The CDR3 has 13 residues. Trimming removed 5 bases at V and 0 bases at J, with 7 bases between. The CDR3 bases are TGTGCCAGCAGCAAAGACGCTAACTATGGCTACACCTTC. Translation gives CASSKDANYGYTF.

The V call is TRBV4-2, the J call TRBJ2-2; TRBD2 matches at 8 bases. Trimming cost V 2 bases and J 1 base; bases outside gene matches: 0. The CDR3 loop spans 15 amino acids. Looked up from germline, CDR1 is LGHNA and CDR2 is YNFKEQ. The CDR3 loop reads CASSQTSGNTGELFF. The CDR3 DNA reads TGTGCCAGCAGCCAAACTAGCGGGAACACCGGGGAGCTGTTTTTT.

This clone was counted only a few times. The chain joins TRBV4-3 to TRBJ1-5; 11 bases align to TRBD1. CDR3 size: 15 residues. Germline CDR1 is LGHNA and CDR2 is YSLEER. V was clipped by 0 bases and J by 5 bases; unmatched bases: 0. Here the CDR3 reads CASSQEGQGDQPQHF. CDR3 nucleotides: TGCGCCAGCAGCCAAGAGGGACAGGGGGATCAGCCCCAGCATTTT.

This chain links TRBV11-2 with TRBJ2-2; 7 nucleotides line up with TRBD1. After removal of 1 base from V and 4 bases from J, the junction contained 6 bases not matched to a gene. CDR1 is SGHAT, CDR2 FQNNGV, per germline. This CDR3 has 16 amino acids. DNA for the CDR3: TGTGCCAGCAGCTTAGCTCTGGGGGACAGCACCGGGGAGCTGTTTTTT. Translated, it gives CASSLALGDSTGELFF. Full variable domain (remainder filled in from reference TRBV11-2 and TRBJ2-2): EAGVAQSPRYKIIEKRQSVAFWCNPISGHATLYWYQQILGQGPKLLIQFQNNGVVDDSQLPKDRFSAERLKGVDSTLKIQPAKLEDSAVYLCASSLALGDSTGELFFGEGSRLTVL.

V gene TRBV10-1 combines with J gene TRBJ1-5; no reliable D call. Germline assignment: CDR1 WNHNN and CDR2 SYGVQD (reference sequence). V was shortened by 6 bases and J by 2 bases, with 11 bases between the two germline ends. CDR3 length: 14 amino acids. The CDR3 reads CASRGRRRNQPQHF. CDR3 sequence (DNA): TGCGCCAGCAGAGGGAGACGGCGCAATCAGCCCCAGCATTTT.

This clone was observed a single time. The chain uses TRBV4-3 and TRBJ2-7; 9 bases line up with TRBD1. This CDR3 has 15 amino acids. With V trimmed by 0 bases and J by 3 bases, 3 bases remained unmatched. Germline CDR1 and CDR2: LGHNA and YSLEER. This CDR3 is CASSQEGTGFYEQYF. The CDR3 DNA sequence: TGCGCCAGCAGCCAAGAGGGGACAGGGTTCTACGAGCAGTACTTC.

The CDR3 loop is CASSLVGGLANSPLHF. The CDR3 bases are TGTGCCAGCAGCTTAGTGGGAGGGCTGGCTAATTCACCCCTCCACTTT. The chain joins TRBV11-3 to TRBJ1-6; D is undetermined. The germline V and J ends were trimmed by 1 base and 6 bases, with 13 bases remaining between them. The germline V gene has CDR1 SGHNT and CDR2 YENEEA. This CDR3 is 16 amino acids long.

V usage is TRBV30 and J usage is TRBJ2-3; unclear D gene. Germline CDR1 is GTSNPN and CDR2 is SVGIG (reference sequence). V was cut by 0 bases and J by 1 base, with 11 bases left in between. This CDR3 has 15 residues. DNA for the CDR3: TGTGCCTGGAGTGTACTATGGAGCGGCACAGATACGCAGTATTTT. This translates into CAWSVLWSGTDTQYF.

The chain employs TRBV6-5 and TRBJ1-5; D is unresolved. CDR3 length equals 15 residues. CDR1 and CDR2 (germline): MNHEY, SVGAGI. V lost 0 bases, J lost 0 bases, and 6 bases lay in between. The DNA for the CDR3 is TGTGCCAGCAGTTACTCATACAGTAGCAATCAGCCCCAGCATTTT. This codes for CASSYSYSSNQPQHF.

J is TRBJ2-2 and V is TRBV2; the D is unclear. The CDR3 is made up of 11 amino acids. Between the trimmed V and J ends, which lost 7 bases and 5 bases, there was a span of 5 bases. CDR1 and CDR2 (germline): SNHLY, FYNNEI. The CDR3 DNA reads as TGTGCCAGCACCAATACCGGGGAGCTGTTTTTT. Its translation: CASTNTGELFF.

The chain combines TRBV18 with TRBJ2-1, with TRBD2 matching over 8 bases. The junction had 8 bases not matched to a gene; V was cut back by 3 bases and J by 7 bases. This CDR3 has 15 amino acids. CDR1 is KGHSH and CDR2 is LQKENI in the germline V gene. CDR3 DNA: TGTGCCAGCTCACCCGTAGCGGGATCGGGGAATGAGCAGTTCTTC. Translating gives CASSPVAGSGNEQFF.

The CDR3 DNA reads TGTGCCAGCAGTTACGGGACAGGGATTAAAAAACTGTTTTTT. Its protein is CASSYGTGIKKLFF. The chain joins TRBV6-6 to TRBJ1-4, with TRBD1 matching 9 bases. The CDR3 sequence is 14 residues long. Germline CDR1 reads MNHNY; CDR2 reads SVGAGI (reference sequence). Germline trimming cut 2 bases from V and 9 bases from J; bases unmatched to any gene: 4.

This rearrangement joins TRBV2 to TRBJ1-6, with TRBD1 matching 11 bases. CDR1 and CDR2 (germline): SNHLY, FYNNEI. The CDR3 is 17 residues long. V dropped 6 bases and J dropped 2; count of bases not matched to a gene: 6. In nucleotides, the CDR3 is TGTGCCAGCAGAGGGACAGGGGGATTTACCTATAATTCACCCCTCCACTTT. Amino acids: CASRGTGGFTYNSPLHF.

V is TRBV27 and J is TRBJ1-3; weak D call: TRBD1 (5 bases). The ends were cut back, 6 bases at V and 4 bases at J, with 13 bases in the middle. CDR3 length equals 14 residues. Germline CDR1 reads MNHEY; CDR2 reads SMNVEV (reference sequence). The CDR3 region has the DNA TGTGCCAGCAGACCCACAGGCCCCGGAAACACCATATATTTT. This gives the protein CASRPTGPGNTIYF.

The rearrangement uses TRBV3-1 (or the pseudogene TRBV3-2) and TRBJ2-4; 9 nucleotides match TRBD1. Germline assignment: CDR1 LGHDT and CDR2 YNNKEL (reference sequence). J was trimmed by 9 bases and V by 1 base; bases with no gene match: 7. The CDR3 is made up of 15 amino acids. This CDR3 is CASSQVHRGRVIQYF. CDR3 sequence (DNA): TGTGCCAGCAGCCAAGTTCACAGGGGGCGGGTCATTCAGTACTTC.